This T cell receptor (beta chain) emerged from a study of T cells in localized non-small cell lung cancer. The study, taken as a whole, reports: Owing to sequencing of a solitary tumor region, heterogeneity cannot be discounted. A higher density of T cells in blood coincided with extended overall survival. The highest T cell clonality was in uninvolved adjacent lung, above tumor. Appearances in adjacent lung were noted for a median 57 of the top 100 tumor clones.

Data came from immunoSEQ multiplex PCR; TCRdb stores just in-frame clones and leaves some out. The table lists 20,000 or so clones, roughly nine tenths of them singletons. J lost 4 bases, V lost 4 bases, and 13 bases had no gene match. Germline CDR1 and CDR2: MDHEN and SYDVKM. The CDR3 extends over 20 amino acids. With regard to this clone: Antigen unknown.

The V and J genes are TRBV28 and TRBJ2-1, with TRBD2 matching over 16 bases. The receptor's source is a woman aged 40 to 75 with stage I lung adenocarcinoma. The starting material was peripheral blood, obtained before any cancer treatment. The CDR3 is CASSSPGTSGRGVGYNEQFF. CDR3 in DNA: TGTGCCAGCAGTTCCCCCGGGACTAGCGGGAGGGGGGTCGGGTACAATGAGCAGTTCTTC.